One T cell receptor beta chain is described in this entry. It has no known antigen specificity. Base qualities were left out, and no much larger clone turns up one base away. CDR3 length: 15 amino acids, cysteine to phenylalanine. Left in the record is the CDR3 DNA by itself, 45 bases read in frame from the first base. V drops 4 bases and J drops 8 bases, leaving 17 bases in between. CDR1 SGHVS and CDR2 FQNEAQ are derived from the germline V gene. Library generation was performed with the immunoSEQ multiplex PCR assay. The deep sequencing platform assayed 80,000 to 100,000 TCR templates per sample. Genomic DNA extracted from sorted T cells was the material used for TCRbeta CDR3 sequencing. Per the source publication's procedure: The R programming language was used for clonal analysis of TCRbeta CDR3 data. Comparing unstimulated samples against CFSE-low samples taken after the reaction was how alloreactive CD4+ and CD8+ clones were defined. Regulatory or non-regulatory origin was assigned to alloreactive CD4+ clones by matching of sequences to sorted unstimulated Treg and non-Treg repertoires. TCRdb retrieved this table from immuneACCESS and kept in-frame rearrangements only. Not all clones are present; in checked studies, unresolved V genes account for under half, and no reason is known for the remainder. For V, J and clone size, that table is used; D and trimming come from the DNA. This sample is represented by tens of thousands of clones; under 98% of them were singletons. The leading ten clones occupy 0.64% of the sample.

The data stem from a study of siplizumab effects on memory and regulatory T cells (dated by TCRdb to 2018 to 2020). For the wider study: The effect of the anti-CD2 antibody siplizumab on alloreactive T-cell subsets was examined in allogeneic mixed lymphocyte reactions constructed from human PBMCs.

What the research found in general, with its limitations: The cumulative frequency of alloreactive sequences that could be traced back to unstimulated CD4+ memory T cells was significantly reduced by siplizumab. Whether proliferating Tregs from siplizumab cultures were suppressive was not functionally confirmed. Unstimulated naive T cells appeared to be more diverse than memory T cells, and naive cells seemed to make a substantial contribution to the alloresponse. Because sequences at frequencies below about 10^-5 were poorly captured, only a minor fraction of alloreactive clones could be mapped back to unstimulated subsets. In reactions with siplizumab, an average of around 70% of mappable alloreactive CD4+ clones were Treg-derived, compared with roughly 27% in control reactions. A naive or memory phenotype could not be assigned to roughly 75-95% of proliferating CD4+ or CD8+ clones.

Unstimulated CD4+ memory cells were also sequenced in three donor pairs, together with CD4+ naive, CD8+ TEMRA, CD8+ naive and CD8+ effector memory subsets. Sorted unstimulated T cells, along with proliferating T cells recovered from mixed lymphocyte reactions, underwent TCRbeta CDR3 sequencing. Fresh whole blood from over eight HLA-typed healthy donors served as the source for isolating PBMCs. The V and J genes are TRBV7-8 and TRBJ1-4, and possibly TRBD1, on 6 matching bases. The sample taken for sequencing was naive CD4+ T cells sorted from blood. Interpreted using the paper, the cell subset or site label stands for: unstimulated naive T cells. This TCR derives from a human donor in good health. The CDR3 has the sequence CASSSDSRRGEKLFF. The sequence in DNA is TGTGCCAGCAGCTCTGACAGTCGAAGGGGGGAAAAACTGTTTTTT.